The following is a T cell receptor (beta chain) sequence with its context. The CDR3 extends over 13 amino acids. Germline V gene sequence: CDR1 SGHRS, CDR2 YFSETQ. With 4 bases clipped from V and 6 bases from J, the junction kept 6 bases outside the gene matches. Produced via immunoSEQ multiplex PCR; TCRdb's table is partial and in-frame only. The data hold around 100,000 clones, with roughly nine tenths observed a single time. These data belong to a study of T cell responses to AZD1222 COVID-19 vaccine. The V gene is TRBV5-1, the J gene TRBJ1-1; the match to TRBD1 covers 7 bases. The receptor's source is an adult in good health. The specimen was peripheral blood, collected on day 0 of AZD1222 vaccination. The CDR3 spells CASSQAGGSEAFF. Written as DNA, the CDR3 is TGCGCCAGCAGCCAGGCAGGGGGTTCTGAAGCTTTCTTT.